This TCR beta chain is from a study of T cells expressing NK-cell markers. Study in general: HCMV seropositivity characterized seven of the eight sequenced donors, and seronegativity one.

Study-wide results and caveats: CD8+ T cells in 5 or 6 donors included dominant NKG2C+ clonotypes at about 1.0-7.5%. Certain NKG2C+ T cell clones were expanded, and their HCMV specificity remained unclear. In a handful of donors, these clonotypes also led the CD3+CD56-NKG2C+ fraction.

TCRdb reworked the 5' RACE reads into one entry per CDR3 protein, no DNA. In total, the table holds about 260,000 distinct CDR3 sequences. About this clonotype: Its antigen remains unknown.

This TCR was sampled from a man in his late teens or twenties in good health. Sequencing was carried out using blood T cells: a sorted CD56 or NKG2C T cell subset, CD4+ or CD8+ T cells, or bulk PBMC T cells (not recorded which).

The CDR3 protein is CASSEPRQGVGTGELFF. V is TRBV10-1 and J is TRBJ2-2; the D gene TCRdb calls, TRBD1, cannot be checked with no DNA. Per the germline V gene, CDR1 is WNHNN and CDR2 is SYGVQD (reference sequence). The CDR3 is 17 amino acids.